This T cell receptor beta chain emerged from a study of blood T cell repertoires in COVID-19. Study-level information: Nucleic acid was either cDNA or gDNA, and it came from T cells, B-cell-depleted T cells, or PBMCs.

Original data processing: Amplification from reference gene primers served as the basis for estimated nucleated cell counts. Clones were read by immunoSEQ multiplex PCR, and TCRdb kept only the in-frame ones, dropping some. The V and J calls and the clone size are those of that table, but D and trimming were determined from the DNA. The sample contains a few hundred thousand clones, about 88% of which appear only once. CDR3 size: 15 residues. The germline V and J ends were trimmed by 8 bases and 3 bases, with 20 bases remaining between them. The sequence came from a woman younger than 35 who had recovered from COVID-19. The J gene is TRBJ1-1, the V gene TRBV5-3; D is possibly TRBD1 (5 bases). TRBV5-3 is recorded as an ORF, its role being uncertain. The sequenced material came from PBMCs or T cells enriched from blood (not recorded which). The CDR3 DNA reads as TGTGCCAGGCTTAGTGATGACAGATTATACACTGAAGCTTTCTTT. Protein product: CARLSDDRLYTEAFF.